A single sample is the source of the 6 T cell receptor beta chains below, sequenced in a study of human T cells and chemical hapten exposure. Time point here: patch test 3, about 24 weeks after DPC sensitization. Treatment specified: therapeutic diphenylcyclopropenone sensitization with weekly scalp DPC. TCRdb re-called the RACE reads through MiXCR, storing one row per CDR3 protein. The data contain 90,000 to 140,000 distinct CDR3 sequences, less than 35% of them seen just once; the ten biggest clones take up about 2.9%. Material: whole blood, obtained in connection with sensitization to the hapten diphenylcyclopropenone (DPC). These TCRs come from a man aged 40-55 years with alopecia areata. Some clones in this sample may be carry-over from other donors' samples.

The chain is built from TRBV5-1 and TRBJ2-1, with D hard to call. This CDR3 is built from 14 residues. Looked up from germline, CDR1 is SGHRS and CDR2 is YFSETQ. Between the trimmed V and J ends, which lost 1 base and 5 bases, there was a span of 10 bases. CDR3 nucleotides: TGCGCCAGCAGCTTGATCCCAGGAGACAATGAGCAGTTCTTC. Translation gives CASSLIPGDNEQFF.

This clonotype turned up a few times. The genes are TRBV18 and TRBJ2-1; TRBD2 aligns across 7 bases. The V segment lost 0 bases and the J segment 8 bases; nucleotides outside the gene matches: 4. CDR3 size: 14 residues. CDR1 and CDR2 (germline): KGHSH, LQKENI. The CDR3 loop is CASSPPAGRDEQFF. DNA for the CDR3: TGTGCCAGCTCACCACCGGCAGGGAGGGATGAGCAGTTCTTC.

This clonotype was seen more than once but under ten times. The CDR3 sequence is CASSAGQELDQPQHF. The CDR3 DNA reads TGTGCCAGCAGCGCGGGACAGGAGTTAGATCAGCCCCAGCATTTT. The V and J genes are TRBV7-9 and TRBJ1-5, with TRBD1 matching 8 bases. Germline assignment: CDR1 SEHNR and CDR2 FQNEAQ (reference sequence). The CDR3 runs 15 residues. Trimming at V came to 5 bases and at J to 5 bases, leaving 8 bases not matched to a gene.

This clonotype was seen a handful of times. The genes are TRBV12-3 or TRBV12-4 and TRBJ2-5; D call uncertain. This CDR3 spans 13 amino acids. The germline V and J ends were trimmed by 2 bases and 5 bases, with 9 bases remaining between them. CDR3 sequence reads: CASSLNPRETQYF. The CDR3 DNA is TGTGCCAGCAGTTTAAACCCTCGGGAGACCCAGTACTTC.

J is TRBJ2-1 and V is TRBV5-1; 8 bases fit TRBD2. V was clipped by 4 bases and J by 7 bases; unmatched bases: 10. The CDR3 runs to 15 residues. CDR1 and CDR2 (germline): SGHRS, YFSETQ. CDR3 protein: CASSISGVAANEQFF. CDR3 bases: TGCGCCAGCAGCATTAGCGGGGTGGCTGCAAATGAGCAGTTCTTC.

A few counts support this clonotype. This chain joins TRBV7-2 and TRBJ2-3, with a possible D match to TRBD2 (5 bases). The CDR3 covers 16 residues. V lost 2 bases to trimming and J lost 6 bases, with 18 bases between them. In germline, CDR1 is SGHTA, CDR2 FQGNSA. The CDR3 region is CASSLRGLAPGDTQYF. DNA for the CDR3: TGTGCCAGCAGCTTAAGAGGGCTAGCCCCTGGGGATACGCAGTATTTT.